The clone carrying this TCR beta chain was recorded only once. Antigen specificity is unknown. This sample is part of a study of cytomegalovirus exposure and HLA in healthy donors. Across the study: Of the donors genotyped, about 410 in all, around 76% fell in the Caucasian-associated ancestry cluster.

J gave up 3 bases and V 5 bases, and 7 bases lay outside the gene matches. The germline V gene encodes CDR1 MNHEY and CDR2 SMNVEV (reference sequence). The CDR3 is 14 residues long. Study outcomes and limitations: Both high specificity and high sensitivity reportedly marked the classifier's diagnosis of cytomegalovirus status. In a later analysis, common viral pathogens appeared linked to several of the most significant clusters.

The PCR employed 60 Vbeta primers together with 13 Jbeta primers. The repertoire was sequenced with immunoSEQ multiplex PCR; TCRdb's copy has only in-frame clones and lacks some. The table includes 150,000 to 200,000 clones, about 81% detected once. The V and J genes are TRBV27 and TRBJ2-7, with 7 bases matching TRBD2. The source material was PBMCs. The clonotype originates from a man aged 18-30 years in good health and CMV-seronegative. The CDR3 is CASSPSSGHYEQYF. In DNA form, the CDR3 reads TGTGCCAGCAGTCCCTCTAGCGGTCACTACGAGCAGTACTTC.